This T cell receptor (beta chain) comes out of a study of T cells in Graves' hyperthyroidism and ophthalmopathy. Study as a whole: Staff took peripheral blood when the initial diagnosis was made, before any treatment began.

This clonotype was counted many times. The target antigen is unknown. Germline assignment: CDR1 KGHSH and CDR2 LQKENI. The CDR3 has 18 amino acids. After removal of 1 base from V and 1 base from J, the junction contained 10 bases not matched to a gene. The source material, RNA transcripts, was used to amplify TCR beta CDR3 regions. HTBI primers were the set used in a first-round RT-PCR of the TCR CDR3. One entry per CDR3 protein results from TCRdb running MiXCR on the multiplex PCR reads. This sample carries over 500,000 distinct CDR3 sequences, 14% of them seen once, and the ten largest clones take 14%. Patients aged 18 to 65 with hyperthyroidism were newly diagnosed, with duration under 2 months. Broader study findings: Blood also held most thyroid clonotypes expanded beyond 0.001.

The V call is TRBV18, the J call TRBJ2-5; TRBD1 matches at 9 bases. Material: blood. This TCR derives from a woman in her 40s with Graves' hyperthyroidism. The CDR3 DNA sequence: TGTGCCAGCTCACCACTAGCCGGGACAGGGAAACTCCAAGAGACCCAGTACTTC. It specifies CASSPLAGTGKLQETQYF.